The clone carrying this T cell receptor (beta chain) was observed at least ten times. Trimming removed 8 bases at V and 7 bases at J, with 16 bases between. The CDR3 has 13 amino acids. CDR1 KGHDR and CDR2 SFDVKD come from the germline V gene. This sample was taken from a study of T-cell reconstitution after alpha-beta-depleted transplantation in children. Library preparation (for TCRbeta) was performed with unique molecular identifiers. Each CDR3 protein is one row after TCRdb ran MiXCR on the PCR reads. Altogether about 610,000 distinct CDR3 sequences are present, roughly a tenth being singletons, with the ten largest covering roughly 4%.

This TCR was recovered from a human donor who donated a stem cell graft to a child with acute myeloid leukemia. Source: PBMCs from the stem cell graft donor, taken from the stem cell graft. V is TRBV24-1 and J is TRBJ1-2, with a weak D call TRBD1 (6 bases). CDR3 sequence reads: CATMGTGTLGYTF. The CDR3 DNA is TGTGCCACCATGGGAACAGGGACCCTTGGCTACACCTTC.